A single sample gave rise to the 22 T cell receptor beta chains below, sequenced in a study of Graves' ophthalmopathy and Graves' hyperthyroidism. RNA transcripts yielded amplified TCR beta CDR3 regions. Second-round multiplex PCR came after a first-round RT-PCR that employed HTBI primers. Using its own MiXCR run on the multiplex PCR reads, TCRdb lists one record per CDR3 protein. The table shows tens of thousands of distinct CDR3 sequences, with approximately 45% occurring only once. Sequencing input: peripheral blood. These receptors were obtained from an adult woman with Graves' ophthalmopathy.

This chain links TRBV5-6 with TRBJ1-6; D remains unclear. V was shortened by 2 bases and J by 13 bases, with 19 bases between the two germline ends. CDR3 length: 15 amino acids. Germline lookup yields CDR1 SGHDT and CDR2 YYEEEE. The CDR3 coding sequence is TGTGCCAGCAGCTTTTTGGAGGCGACACCCTTCCCCCTCCACTTT. Translating gives CASSFLEATPFPLHF.

A word on this clonotype: A much larger clone is a single base away; this may be a read error. The rearrangement joins TRBV30 to TRBJ1-5, with 7 bases lining up with TRBD1. Germline V lookup: CDR1 GTSNPN, CDR2 SVGIG (reference sequence). This CDR3 is 13 amino acids long. The V segment lost 6 bases and the J segment 1 base; nucleotides outside the gene matches: 3. The CDR3 loop is CACKGQSNQPQHF. The DNA of the CDR3 is TGTGCCTGCAAGGGACAGAGCAATCAGCCCCAGCATTTT.

This clonotype has just one count. An end of the junction differs from the germline gene, which may be a read error. The CDR3 DNA reads as TGTGCCAGCAGCATTGGGGGGGACTTTTACGAGCAGTACTTC. Protein sequence: CASSIGGDFYEQYF. The chain carries TRBV5-1 and TRBJ2-7; 7 positions match TRBD2. The CDR3 extends over 14 amino acids. CDR1 SGHRS and CDR2 YFSETQ come from the germline V gene.

This clonotype has just a few counts. V and J are TRBV10-3 and TRBJ1-5, with D unresolved. Germline V CDR1 and CDR2: ENHRY, SYGVKD. V was cut by 3 bases and J by 5 bases, with 20 bases left in between. This CDR3 has 17 residues. The CDR3 DNA is TGTGCCATCAGTGACCAAAGGACGGAACTTGGCGATCAGCCCCAGCATTTT. It encodes CAISDQRTELGDQPQHF.

This clonotype was counted many times. The V and J genes are TRBV6-5 and TRBJ2-5; a possible D gene is TRBD2 (7 bases). The CDR3 runs to 16 residues. Looked up from germline, CDR1 is MNHEY and CDR2 is SVGAGI. V lost 6 bases, J lost 4 bases, and 21 bases lay in between. The CDR3 is CASRARLRGHGETQYF. CDR3 DNA: TGTGCCAGCAGGGCCAGGCTGCGGGGGCACGGAGAGACCCAGTACTTC.

This clonotype was detected ten times or more. V usage is TRBV7-9 and J usage is TRBJ2-1, with 8 positions matching TRBD2. The CDR3 consists of 14 residues. Trimming took 3 bases from V and 4 from J; bases not matched to a gene: 2. CDR1 is SEHNR and CDR2 is FQNEAQ in the germline V gene (reference sequence). Here the CDR3 reads CASSLASGYNEQFF. CDR3 bases: TGTGCCAGCAGCTTGGCTAGCGGGTACAATGAGCAGTTCTTC.

This clonotype has ten or more counts. The chain's CDR3 is CATSDPMTDTQYF. DNA of the CDR3: TGTGCCACCAGTGATCCGATGACAGATACGCAGTATTTT. The chain recombines TRBV24-1 with TRBJ2-3, with D uncertain. V dropped 3 bases and J dropped 3 bases, with 6 bases sitting between them. The CDR3 sequence is 13 residues long. Per the germline V gene, CDR1 is KGHDR and CDR2 is SFDVKD.

The genes are TRBV25-1 and TRBJ2-7, with TRBD2 identical over 14 bases. The V segment lost 4 bases and the J segment 5 bases; nucleotides outside the gene matches: 10. CDR3 length: 17 amino acids. CDR1 and CDR2 from the germline V gene are MGHDK and SYGVNS. This chain's CDR3 is CASSVDTGTSGSDEQYF. The CDR3 DNA is TGTGCCAGCAGTGTCGACACCGGGACTAGCGGGAGCGACGAGCAGTACTTC.

There are many counts of this clonotype. This chain uses TRBV5-6 with TRBJ2-3; a possible D gene is TRBD1 (7 bases). With 0 bases removed from V and 6 bases from J, the gap between germline ends came to 20 bases. Germline V gene sequence: CDR1 SGHDT, CDR2 YYEEEE. The CDR3 contains 17 residues. The CDR3 sequence is CASSLEGGMGLQDTQYF. DNA for the CDR3: TGTGCCAGCAGCTTGGAAGGGGGCATGGGACTCCAGGATACGCAGTATTTT.

The genes are TRBV7-3 and TRBJ2-7; D not resolved. V dropped 5 bases and J dropped 5 bases, with 7 bases sitting between them. The germline CDR1 and CDR2 sequences are SGHTA and FQGTGA. This CDR3 is 11 amino acids long. The CDR3 reads CASSPGHEQYF. The CDR3 region has the DNA TGTGCCAGCAGCCCGGGCCACGAGCAGTACTTC. Using reference TRBV7-3 and TRBJ2-7 for the parts outside the CDR3, the full variable domain is GAGVSQTPSNKVTEKGKYVELRCDPISGHTALYWYRQSLGQGPEFLIYFQGTGAADDSGLPNDRFFAVRPEGSVSTLKIQRTERGDSAVYLCASSPGHEQYFGPGTRLTVT.

Here the CDR3 reads CASSPLDRDGAYEQYF. CDR3 bases: TGTGCCAGCAGCCCCTTAGACAGGGACGGTGCCTACGAGCAGTACTTC. This rearrangement joins TRBV6-2 or TRBV6-3 to TRBJ2-7; 7 nucleotides agree with TRBD1. Per germline, CDR1 MNHEY and CDR2 SVGEGT. This CDR3 is 16 amino acids long. Trimming cost V 6 bases and J 2 bases; bases outside gene matches: 13.

This chain joins TRBV30 and TRBJ2-1; 8 bases line up with TRBD2. The germline CDR1 and CDR2 sequences are GTSNPN and SVGIG (reference sequence). Unmatched junction bases numbered 12, after V lost 5 bases and J lost 12 bases. CDR3 length: 13 amino acids. The CDR3 DNA follows: TGTGCCTGGCAACTAGCGGCCACAGATACGCAGTTCTTC. Its protein product is CAWQLAATDTQFF.

V and J are TRBV20-1 and TRBJ1-1; D is unclear. There are 14 residues in the CDR3. Germline CDR1 reads DFQATT; CDR2 reads SNEGSKA (reference sequence). Trimming shortened V by 6 bases and J by 10 bases, and 24 bases separated the two germline ends. CDR3 DNA sequence: TGCAGTGCCACCGGACGGGAGAGACACCGGGGAGCTTTCTTT. It specifies CSATGRERHRGAFF.

This clonotype appeared many times. The rearrangement uses TRBV7-3 and TRBJ2-1; D gene unclear. Germline V gene sequence: CDR1 SGHTA, CDR2 FQGTGA. The V end was cut by 5 bases, the J end by 2 bases, with 13 bases between. The CDR3 loop spans 15 amino acids. The CDR3 coding sequence is TGTGCCAGCAGCCCCCTAGGGTCTGCCTACAATGAGCAGTTCTTC. Translation: CASSPLGSAYNEQFF.

This clonotype was seen ten or more times. The rearrangement links TRBV6-4 to TRBJ2-1; D may be TRBD2 (6 bases). Between the trimmed V and J ends, which lost 0 bases and 5 bases, there was a span of 11 bases. CDR1 is MRHNA and CDR2 is SNTAGT in the germline V gene. The CDR3 spans 15 residues. The CDR3 protein is CASSDSTSGDNEQFF. CDR3 coding DNA: TGTGCCAGCAGTGACTCGACTAGTGGGGACAATGAGCAGTTCTTC.

This chain uses TRBV24-1 with TRBJ2-7; no firm D call. This CDR3 contains 15 residues. The germline V gene encodes CDR1 KGHDR and CDR2 SFDVKD. V was shortened by 5 bases and J by 2 bases, with 15 bases between the two germline ends. The CDR3 reads CATSARTDSPYEQYF. CDR3 bases: TGTGCCACCAGTGCTAGAACCGACTCTCCCTACGAGCAGTACTTC.

As concerns this clonotype: The conserved final phenylalanine or tryptophan is absent from the CDR3, which likely points to a read error. The DNA is omitted, as the CDR3 cannot be located on it reliably, and the CDR3 follows TCRdb's listing. The chain couples TRBV19 to TRBJ1-6; TRBD1 reflects the table's D call only, with no check against the DNA. Germline V gives CDR1 LNHDA, CDR2 SQIVND (reference sequence). The CDR3 is 9 amino acids long, termini counted. CDR3 in amino acids: CASSIVPGA.

Turning to this clonotype: The conserved phenylalanine or tryptophan is not found at the CDR3 terminus, so this likely reflects a read error. V is TRBV6-6 and J is TRBJ2-3; the match to TRBD1 covers 7 bases. In germline, CDR1 is MNHNY, CDR2 SVGAGI (reference sequence). The V segment lost 8 bases and the J segment 2 bases; nucleotides outside the gene matches: 7. This CDR3 has 14 amino acids. CDR3 amino acids: CASCSGTATDTQYV. The CDR3, as DNA: TGTGCCAGCTGTTCCGGGACAGCCACAGATACGCAGTATGTT.

In this sample, this clonotype turned up many times. V and J are TRBV5-1 and TRBJ1-2, with unresolved D. Germline lookup yields CDR1 SGHRS and CDR2 YFSETQ. The CDR3 runs to 13 residues. With 0 bases removed from V and 6 bases from J, the gap between germline ends came to 9 bases. CDR3 region: CASSLGGRDGYTF. CDR3 nucleotide sequence: TGCGCCAGCAGCTTGGGGGGTAGGGATGGCTACACCTTC.

Points on this clonotype: The conserved phenylalanine or tryptophan is not found at the CDR3 terminus, so this likely reflects a read error. The chain uses TRBV15 and TRBJ2-1; no clear D. Trimming stripped 0 bases from V and 0 bases from J, with 6 bases between. The V gene's germline CDR1 is LNHNV and CDR2 YYDKDF (reference sequence). This CDR3 comprises 15 residues. The CDR3 sequence is CATSREAGSYNEQFL. The CDR3 region has the DNA TGTGCCACCAGCAGAGAGGCAGGCTCCTACAATGAGCAGTTCCTC.

This clonotype was recorded many times. The chain recombines TRBV19 with TRBJ1-4; no clear D. Per the germline V gene, CDR1 is LNHDA and CDR2 is SQIVND (reference sequence). V lost 8 bases to trimming and J lost 0 bases, with 10 bases between them. This CDR3 is 14 amino acids long. The DNA of the CDR3 is TGTGCCAGTTCAGGTACTGCAACTAATGAAAAACTGTTTTTT. It translates to CASSGTATNEKLFF.

Comments on this clonotype: Sequence at one end of the junction differs from germline and may be a read error. The chain recombines TRBV19 with TRBJ1-5; maybe TRBD1 (6 bases). The germline CDR1 and CDR2 sequences are LNHDA and SQIVND (reference sequence). The CDR3 has 14 amino acids. CDR3 sequence (DNA): TGCGCCAGTAGTATGGGGCCAGGGGATCAGCCCCAGCATTTT. The encoded protein is CASSMGPGDQPQHF.